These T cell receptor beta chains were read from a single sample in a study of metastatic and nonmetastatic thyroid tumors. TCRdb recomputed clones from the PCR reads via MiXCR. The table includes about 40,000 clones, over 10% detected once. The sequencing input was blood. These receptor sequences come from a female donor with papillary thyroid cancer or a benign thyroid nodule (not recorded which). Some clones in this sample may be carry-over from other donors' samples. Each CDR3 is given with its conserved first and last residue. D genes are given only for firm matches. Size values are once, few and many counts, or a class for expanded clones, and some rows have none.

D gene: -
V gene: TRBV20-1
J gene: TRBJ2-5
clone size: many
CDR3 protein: CSASPSGATENQETQYF
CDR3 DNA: TGCAGTGCTAGTCCCAGCGGCGCCACTGAGAACCAAGAGACCCAGTACTTC

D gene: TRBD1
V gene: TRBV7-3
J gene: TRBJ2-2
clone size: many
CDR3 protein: CASSWRPTGASGELFF
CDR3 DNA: TGTGCCAGCAGCTGGAGGCCGACAGGGGCGTCCGGGGAGCTGTTTTTT

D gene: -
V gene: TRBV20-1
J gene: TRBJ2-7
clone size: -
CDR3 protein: CSAGGGAGFSYEQYF
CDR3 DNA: TGCAGTGCTGGAGGGGGAGCGGGATTCTCCTACGAGCAGTACTTC

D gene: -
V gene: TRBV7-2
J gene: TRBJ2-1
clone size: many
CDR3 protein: CASRLDRGNEQFF
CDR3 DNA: TGTGCCAGCAGATTAGACCGTGGTAATGAGCAGTTCTTC

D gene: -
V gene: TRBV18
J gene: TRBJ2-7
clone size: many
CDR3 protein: CASSRADLYEQYF
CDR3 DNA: TGTGCCAGCTCACGGGCGGACCTCTACGAGCAGTACTTC

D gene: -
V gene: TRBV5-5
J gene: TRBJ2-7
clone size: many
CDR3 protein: CASSPGTQAYYEQYF
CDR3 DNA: TGTGCCAGCAGCCCGGGGACGCAAGCATACTACGAGCAGTACTTC

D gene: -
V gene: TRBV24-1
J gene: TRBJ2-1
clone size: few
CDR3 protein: CATSSISGGWNEQFF
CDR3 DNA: TGTGCCACCTCCTCAATTTCGGGGGGCTGGAATGAGCAGTTCTTC

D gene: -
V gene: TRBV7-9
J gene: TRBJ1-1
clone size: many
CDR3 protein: CASSLYRVNTEAFF
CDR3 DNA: TGTGCCAGCAGCTTATACAGGGTGAACACTGAAGCTTTCTTT

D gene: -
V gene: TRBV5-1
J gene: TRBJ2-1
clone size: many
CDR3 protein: CASSETPGQGTHEQFF
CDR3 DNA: TGCGCCAGCAGCGAGACACCGGGACAAGGGACCCATGAGCAGTTCTTC

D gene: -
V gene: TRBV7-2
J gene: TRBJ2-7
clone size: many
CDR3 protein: CASSPSSYEQYF
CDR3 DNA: TGTGCCAGCAGCCCCAGCTCCTACGAGCAGTACTTC

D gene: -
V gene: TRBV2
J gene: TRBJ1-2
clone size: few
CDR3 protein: CASGPWEDGYTF
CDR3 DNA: TGTGCCAGCGGACCTTGGGAGGATGGCTACACCTTC

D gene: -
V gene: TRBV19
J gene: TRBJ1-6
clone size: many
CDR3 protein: CASSIDSLRLYNSPLHF
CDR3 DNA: TGTGCCAGTAGTATAGACAGCTTACGCCTTTATAATTCACCCCTCCACTTT

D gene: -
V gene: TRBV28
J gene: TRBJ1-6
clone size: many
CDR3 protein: CASSPSPNSPLHF
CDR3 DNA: TGTGCCAGCAGCCCCTCGCCCAATTCACCCCTCCACTTT

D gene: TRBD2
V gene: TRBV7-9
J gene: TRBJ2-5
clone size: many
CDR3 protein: CASSLSRGLAGLFGETQYF
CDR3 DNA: TGTGCCAGCAGCTTATCCCGGGGACTAGCGGGACTCTTCGGAGAGACCCAGTACTTC

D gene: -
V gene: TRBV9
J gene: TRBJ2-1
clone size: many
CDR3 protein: CASSVGASPIYNEQFF
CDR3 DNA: TGTGCCAGCAGCGTAGGGGCTAGCCCGATCTACAATGAGCAGTTCTTC

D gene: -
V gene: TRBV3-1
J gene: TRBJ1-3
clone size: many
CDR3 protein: CASSQDSLNTIYF
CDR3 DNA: TGTGCCAGCAGCCAAGATAGCCTTAACACCATATATTTT

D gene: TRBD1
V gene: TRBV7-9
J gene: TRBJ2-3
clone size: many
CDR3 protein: CASSLGDRFEDTQYF
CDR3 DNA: TGTGCCAGCAGCTTAGGGGACAGGTTTGAAGATACGCAGTATTTT

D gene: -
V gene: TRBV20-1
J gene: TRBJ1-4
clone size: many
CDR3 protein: CSASEGVEKLFF
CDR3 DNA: TGCAGTGCTAGTGAAGGCGTTGAAAAACTGTTTTTT

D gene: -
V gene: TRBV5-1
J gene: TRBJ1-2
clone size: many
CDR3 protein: CASRVGWSTNYGYTF
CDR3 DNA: TGCGCCAGCAGGGTGGGTTGGAGTACTAACTATGGCTACACCTTC

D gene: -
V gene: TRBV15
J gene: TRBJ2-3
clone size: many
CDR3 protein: CATSRDEKPNTQYF
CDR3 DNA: TGTGCCACCAGCAGAGATGAGAAGCCAAATACGCAGTATTTT

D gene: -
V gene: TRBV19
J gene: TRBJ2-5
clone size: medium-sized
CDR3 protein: CASTGSTKETQYF
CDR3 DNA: TGTGCCAGTACAGGAAGTACTAAAGAGACCCAGTACTTC

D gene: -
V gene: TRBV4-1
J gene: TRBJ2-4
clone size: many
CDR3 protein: CASSQDIAGENIQYF
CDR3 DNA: TGCGCCAGCAGCCAAGATATTGCTGGGGAAAACATTCAGTACTTC

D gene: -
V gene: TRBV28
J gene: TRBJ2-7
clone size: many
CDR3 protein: CASSFDSYSYEQYF
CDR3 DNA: TGTGCCAGCAGTTTCGACAGTTACTCCTACGAGCAGTACTTC

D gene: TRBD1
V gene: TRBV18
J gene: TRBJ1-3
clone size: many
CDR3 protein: CASSPLSDRAGNTIYF
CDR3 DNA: TGTGCCAGCTCACCGCTTTCGGACAGGGCTGGAAACACCATATATTTT

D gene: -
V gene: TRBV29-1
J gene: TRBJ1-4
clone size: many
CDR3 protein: CSAGSTNEKLFF
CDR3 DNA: TGCAGCGCAGGGTCAACTAATGAAAAACTGTTTTTT

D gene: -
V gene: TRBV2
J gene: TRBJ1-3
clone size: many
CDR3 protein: CASSGRRNAGNTIYF
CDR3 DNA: TGTGCCAGCAGTGGTCGTCGGAACGCTGGAAACACCATATATTTT

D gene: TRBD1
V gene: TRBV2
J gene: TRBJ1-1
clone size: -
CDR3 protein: CASSGGQGGTEAFF
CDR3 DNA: TGTGCCAGCAGTGGTGGACAGGGGGGCACTGAAGCTTTCTTT

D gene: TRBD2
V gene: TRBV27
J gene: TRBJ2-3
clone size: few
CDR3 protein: CASSLRAGGFSSTDTQYF
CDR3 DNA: TGTGCCAGCAGTTTACGGGCGGGAGGGTTTTCTAGCACAGATACGCAGTATTTT

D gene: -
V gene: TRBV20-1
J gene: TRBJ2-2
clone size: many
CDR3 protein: CSARDLDRSTGELFF
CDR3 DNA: TGCAGTGCTAGAGATCTCGACAGATCCACCGGGGAGCTGTTTTTT

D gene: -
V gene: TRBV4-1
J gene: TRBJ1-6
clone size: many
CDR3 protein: CASRQDTTSSYNSPLHF
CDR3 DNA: TGCGCCAGCAGACAGGACACTACGAGCTCCTATAATTCACCCCTCCACTTT

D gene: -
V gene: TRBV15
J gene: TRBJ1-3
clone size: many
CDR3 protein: CATSRDRTGISGNTIYF
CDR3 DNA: TGTGCCACCAGCAGAGATCGTACAGGAATCTCTGGAAACACCATATATTTT

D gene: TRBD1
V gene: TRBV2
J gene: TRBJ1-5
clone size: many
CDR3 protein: CASRGGTGGSQPQHF
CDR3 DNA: TGTGCCAGCAGAGGAGGGACAGGGGGAAGTCAGCCCCAGCATTTT

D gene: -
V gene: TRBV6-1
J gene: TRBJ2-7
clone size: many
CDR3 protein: CASSPGTFFYEQYF
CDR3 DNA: TGTGCCAGCAGTCCCGGGACATTTTTCTACGAGCAGTACTTC

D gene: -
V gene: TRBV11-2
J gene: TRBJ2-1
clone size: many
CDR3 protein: CASSFSSDNHNEQFF
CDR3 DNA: TGTGCCAGCAGCTTTTCCTCGGACAACCACAATGAGCAGTTCTTC